This entry lists 17 T cell receptor beta chains sequenced from one sample in a study of shared clonotypes between healthy human individuals (dated by TCRdb to about 2020). Libraries were constructed by the immunoSEQ multiplex PCR assay. Drawn from immuneACCESS, this table holds only the in-frame rearrangements with V and J called that TCRdb kept. Clones are partly lost; checked studies trace under half to an unresolved V gene and leave the rest unexplained. Present in this sample are approximately 1.9 million clones, around 93% of which were seen just once. The ten largest clones represent 1.5% to 2% of the sample. For the CD8 naive samples, CD45RO-negative cells were positively selected for CCR7, yielding a CD45RA+CCR7+ population from which TemRA cells were excluded. Sequenced: naive CD8+ T cells from PBMCs. The cell subset or site label on this specimen signifies: CD45RA+CCR7+. These receptors originate from a man between 18 and 29 years old in good health. Some clones in this sample may be carry-over from other donors' samples.

The chain has TRBV9 and TRBJ2-7; D might be TRBD1 or TRBD2, each matching 5 bases. CDR1 is SGDLS, CDR2 YYNGEE, per germline. The CDR3 loop spans 12 amino acids. The ends were cut back, 4 bases at V and 8 bases at J, with 13 bases in the middle. In DNA, the CDR3 is TGTGCCAGCAGCCCTGGATTGGGACAGCAGTACTTC. Protein product: CASSPGLGQQYF.

The chain recombines TRBV4-3 with TRBJ2-2, with D hard to call. Trimming cost V 3 bases and J 4 bases, with 12 bases left between them. This CDR3 is built from 15 residues. Germline V gene sequence: CDR1 LGHNA, CDR2 YSLEER. The CDR3 loop is CASSHLGQSTGELFF. In DNA, the CDR3 is TGCGCCAGCAGCCATTTAGGGCAGTCCACCGGGGAGCTGTTTTTT.

Details on this clone: A read error may produce the germline difference seen at one junction end. This chain uses TRBV6-1 with TRBJ2-7; TRBD2 aligns across 14 bases. This CDR3 spans 13 amino acids. Germline lookup yields CDR1 MNHNS and CDR2 SASEGT. CDR3 sequence (DNA): TGTGCCAGCAGTGGACTAGCGGGAGGGCTCGGGAGCTTC. Encoded protein: CASSGLAGGLGSF.

In this sample, this clone turned up a few times. This chain's CDR3 is CASSAESSSGAHNEQFF. In nucleotides, the CDR3 is TGTGCCAGTAGTGCCGAATCGTCTAGCGGGGCCCACAATGAGCAGTTCTTC. The rearrangement uses TRBV19 and TRBJ2-1, with TRBD2 matching 9 bases. V lost 5 bases, J lost 5 bases, and 13 bases stayed unmatched. The CDR3 is 17 residues long. Germline-derived CDR1 and CDR2 are LNHDA and SQIVND (reference sequence).

This chain connects TRBV10-3 to TRBJ2-1; D gene unclear. CDR3 length: 16 amino acids. Trimming left V 6 bases short and J 0 bases short, with 15 bases between. CDR1 and CDR2 from the germline V gene are ENHRY and SYGVKD. CDR3 protein: CAIREVGLGSYNEQFF. CDR3 sequence (DNA): TGTGCCATCAGGGAAGTGGGCCTCGGCTCCTACAATGAGCAGTTCTTC.

With respect to this clone: The same CDR3 arises from other DNA sequences in this sample as well. The chain uses TRBV2 and TRBJ2-1, with no clear D. The CDR3 extends over 13 amino acids. The V gene lost 3 bases and the J gene lost 6 bases, with 9 bases spanning the gap. Per the germline V gene, CDR1 is SNHLY and CDR2 is FYNNEI. The CDR3 reads CASSEGPSNEQFF. In DNA, the CDR3 is TGTGCCAGCAGTGAGGGCCCATCCAATGAGCAGTTCTTC.

V and J are TRBV2 and TRBJ1-3; possibly TRBD1 for D (6 bases). V was clipped by 8 bases and J by 1 base, with 18 bases between them. Looked up from germline, CDR1 is SNHLY and CDR2 is FYNNEI. The CDR3 is 16 amino acids. CDR3: CASCRGGPQSGNTIYF. The CDR3 nucleotides are TGTGCCAGCTGCCGAGGGGGACCTCAATCTGGAAACACCATATATTTT.

This chain links TRBV14 with TRBJ2-7, with TRBD2 as a possible D gene (5 bases). Deletions cut 3 bases from V and 1 base from J, with 7 bases between. This CDR3 spans 13 amino acids. The V gene's germline CDR1 is SGHDN and CDR2 FVKESK. The CDR3 coding sequence is TGTGCCAGCAGCCACATAGCGTCCTACGAGCAGTACTTC. Protein: CASSHIASYEQYF.

The chain couples TRBV7-9 to TRBJ2-1; TRBD2 matches 9 bases. J gave up 4 bases and V 5 bases, and 9 bases lay outside the gene matches. CDR3 length: 16 residues. CDR1 is SEHNR and CDR2 is FQNEAQ in the germline V gene (reference sequence). In DNA form, the CDR3 reads TGTGCCAGCAGCCCCCCCCTAGCGGGAACTTACAATGAGCAGTTCTTC. Translating it yields CASSPPLAGTYNEQFF.

The chain is built from TRBV9 and TRBJ2-3, with TRBD2 matching 9 bases. CDR3 length equals 17 residues. Germline CDR1 is SGDLS and CDR2 is YYNGEE. The junction had 9 bases not matched to a gene; V was cut back by 2 bases and J by 2 bases. As DNA, the CDR3 is TGTGCCAGCAGCGTGACTCTGGCGGGAGGGACCACAGATACGCAGTATTTT. Translated, it gives CASSVTLAGGTTDTQYF.

The rearrangement uses TRBV6-4 and TRBJ2-2; D is perhaps TRBD1 or TRBD2 (5 bases each). V gave up 10 bases and J gave up 3 bases, with 12 bases separating them. Germline V gene sequence: CDR1 MRHNA, CDR2 SNTAGT. CDR3 length: 13 residues. This chain's CDR3 is CATPWGHTGELFF. CDR3 coding DNA: TGTGCCACCCCCTGGGGACACACCGGGGAGCTGTTTTTT.

This rearrangement joins TRBV6-4 to TRBJ2-7; 11 bases fit TRBD2. Germline-derived CDR1 and CDR2 are MRHNA and SNTAGT. The CDR3 runs 15 residues. The V gene end was trimmed by 6 bases and the J gene end by 13 bases; junction bases not matched to a gene: 17. The chain's CDR3 is CASRVRPGTSGRVYF. The CDR3 bases are TGTGCCAGCAGAGTCCGACCCGGGACTAGCGGAAGAGTCTACTTC.

The chain carries TRBV27 and TRBJ2-6; 10 positions agree with TRBD1. The CDR3 runs 16 residues. J gave up 0 bases and V 8 bases, and 4 bases lay outside the gene matches. CDR1 MNHEY and CDR2 SMNVEV come from the germline V gene (reference sequence). For the CDR3, the DNA is TGTGCCAGCGGCGGGACAGGGGCCTCTGGGGCCAACGTCCTGACTTTC. It codes for CASGGTGASGANVLTF.

The V gene is TRBV19, the J gene TRBJ2-1; 10 bases align to TRBD1. V trimming: 6 bases; J trimming: 4 bases; junction bases outside the gene matches: 3. The CDR3 has 14 amino acids. Germline CDR1 and CDR2: LNHDA and SQIVND (reference sequence). CDR3 protein: CASRGTGAYNEQFF. The DNA of the CDR3 is TGTGCCAGTAGAGGGACAGGGGCTTACAATGAGCAGTTCTTC.

The chain recombines TRBV28 with TRBJ2-7, with TRBD2 matching over 7 bases. CDR1 and CDR2 from the germline V gene are MDHEN and SYDVKM. After removal of 3 bases from V and 2 bases from J, the junction contained 4 bases not matched to a gene. This CDR3 is 14 amino acids long. This CDR3 is CASSFLGGPYEQYF. The CDR3 DNA reads TGTGCCAGCAGTTTTTTGGGAGGGCCCTACGAGCAGTACTTC.

The rearrangement joins TRBV29-1 to TRBJ2-1, with 11 bases identical to TRBD2. Germline CDR1 SQVTM, CDR2 ANQGSEA. J gave up 5 bases and V 4 bases, and 4 bases lay outside the gene matches. The CDR3 runs 14 residues. The CDR3: CSVVGSGGDNEQFF. CDR3 nucleotide sequence: TGCAGCGTTGTAGGTAGCGGGGGGGACAATGAGCAGTTCTTC.

The chain combines TRBV4-1 with TRBJ2-7, with D perhaps TRBD1 (6 bases). The CDR3 is 13 residues long. Germline CDR1 and CDR2: MGHRA and YSYEKL. Trimming pared 4 bases from V and 4 bases from J, leaving 11 bases between. The CDR3: CASSPQQGYEQYF. The CDR3 DNA reads as TGCGCCAGCAGCCCACAACAGGGTTACGAGCAGTACTTC.